Listed here are 11 T cell receptor beta chains from one sample, sequenced in a study of T cells expressing NK-cell markers. TCRdb processed the 5' RACE reads again and assigns one entry to each CDR3 protein, with no DNA. This table lists 500,000 to 700,000 distinct CDR3 sequences. The source material was blood T cells: a sorted CD56 or NKG2C T cell subset, CD4+ or CD8+ T cells, or bulk PBMC T cells (not recorded which). The origin of the receptors is a man between 18 and 35 years old in good health.

The genes are TRBV4-3 and TRBJ2-3. The CDR3 extends over 17 amino acids. Germline CDR1 and CDR2: LGHNA and YSLEER. This chain's CDR3 is CASSQDWRLAGTDTQYF.

The chain employs TRBV14 and TRBJ2-3. The CDR3 runs 14 residues. The germline V gene has CDR1 SGHDN and CDR2 FVKESK. The chain's CDR3 is CASSYAGGADTQYF.

The chain links TRBV5-4 to TRBJ1-3; TCRdb gives TRBD1 as the D gene, but with no DNA this cannot be confirmed. Per the germline V gene, CDR1 is SGHNT and CDR2 is YYREEE (reference sequence). This CDR3 region has 16 residues. CDR3 sequence reads: CASSLDRGSSGNTIYF.

The rearrangement uses TRBV6-5 and TRBJ2-3; the D call from TCRdb, TRBD2, cannot be confirmed without DNA. The CDR3 extends over 17 amino acids. Germline CDR1 reads MNHEY; CDR2 reads SVGAGI. CDR3 sequence reads: CASSYTGTSGSADTQYF.

This chain connects TRBV29-1 to TRBJ2-7; the TCRdb D gene call, TRBD2, has no DNA to confirm it. This CDR3 is built from 14 residues. Germline CDR1 SQVTM, CDR2 ANQGSEA. The CDR3 region is CSVVGLAGAYEQYF.

This chain links TRBV24-1 with TRBJ2-1; no DNA is available, so the TRBD1 call from TCRdb remains unchecked. This CDR3 has 16 residues. Germline V gene sequence: CDR1 KGHDR, CDR2 SFDVKD. The CDR3 is CATSALGHVTVNEQFF.

The chain couples TRBV6-5 to TRBJ2-7. The CDR3 runs 16 residues. In germline, CDR1 is MNHEY, CDR2 SVGAGI. The CDR3 loop is CASSYFSGGAPYEQYF.

The rearrangement joins TRBV12-3 or TRBV12-4 to TRBJ1-5; the D call from TCRdb, TRBD1, cannot be confirmed without DNA. The CDR3 is 17 residues long. The CDR3 loop is CASSLTEIGEPYQPQHF.

The chain employs TRBV7-9 and TRBJ2-2; checking the TCRdb D call of TRBD1 is not possible without DNA. The length of the CDR3 is 13 residues. Looked up from germline, CDR1 is SEHNR and CDR2 is FQNEAQ (reference sequence). The CDR3 loop is CASSPRGPGELFF.

This chain connects TRBV6-1 to TRBJ1-6; TCRdb lists TRBD1, though no DNA is available to test this call. The CDR3 has 14 amino acids. Germline-derived CDR1 and CDR2 are MNHNS and SASEGT. This chain's CDR3 is CASSEGTGYSPLHF.

The V call is TRBV5-1, the J call TRBJ1-4. CDR3 length equals 15 residues. Germline V lookup: CDR1 SGHRS, CDR2 YFSETQ. The chain's CDR3 is CASSDTTWTNEKLFF. The full variable domain, with the rest looked up from reference TRBV5-1 and TRBJ1-4, is KAGVTQTPRYLIKTRGQQVTLSCSPISGHRSVSWYQQTPGQGLQFLFEYFSETQRNKGNFPGRFSGRQFSNSRSEMNVSTLELGDSALYLCASSDTTWTNEKLFFGSGTQLSVL.